These 8 T cell receptor beta chains were all obtained from the same sample, sequenced in a study of T cell responses to AZD1222 COVID-19 vaccine. Repertoires were generated with immunoSEQ multiplex PCR, while TCRdb's copy carries only in-frame clones and drops some. The sample has roughly 190,000 clones; approximately 93% are singletons. This specimen consisted of peripheral blood, obtained on day 0 of AZD1222 vaccination. All receptors come from an adult in good health.

The V call is TRBV3-1 (or the pseudogene TRBV3-2), the J call TRBJ2-1; D ambiguous. V was cut by 3 bases and J by 0 bases, with 6 bases left in between. The CDR3 is 14 residues long. CDR1 is LGHDT, CDR2 YNNKEL, per germline (reference sequence). The CDR3 DNA sequence: TGTGCCAGCAGCCAGGGAAGCTCCTACAATGAGCAGTTCTTC. It codes for CASSQGSSYNEQFF.

The chain uses TRBV5-1 and TRBJ2-7; no definite D call. Germline V CDR1 and CDR2: SGHRS, YFSETQ. CDR3 length: 14 residues. V shed 4 bases and J shed 1 base, with 12 bases lying between them. This CDR3 is CASSPDPTSYEQYF. DNA for the CDR3: TGCGCCAGCAGCCCGGACCCAACTTCCTACGAGCAGTACTTC.

This chain connects TRBV18 to TRBJ1-1; TRBD1 is a possible D gene (6 bases). The CDR3 runs 16 residues. V shed 3 bases and J shed 3 bases, with 17 bases lying between them. Germline CDR1 KGHSH, CDR2 LQKENI. CDR3 residues: CASSPRGRGVYTEAFF. In DNA form, the CDR3 reads TGTGCCAGCTCACCCCGGGGGCGGGGGGTGTACACTGAAGCTTTCTTT.

The CDR3 loop is CASSYRGAEETQYF. The CDR3 DNA sequence: TGTGCCAGCAGTTACCGGGGGGCCGAGGAGACCCAGTACTTC. The rearrangement uses TRBV6-6 and TRBJ2-5; D may be TRBD2 (7 bases). Trimming took 2 bases from V and 5 from J, leaving 12 bases between them. This CDR3 is built from 14 residues. Germline values: CDR1 MNHNY, CDR2 SVGAGI (reference sequence).

The rearrangement links TRBV10-1 to TRBJ1-6, with 8 bases that match TRBD1. Trimming removed 5 bases from V and 12 bases from J; junction bases left unmatched: 15. This CDR3 is 16 amino acids long. Looked up from germline, CDR1 is WNHNN and CDR2 is SYGVQD (reference sequence). The CDR3 is CASSNARGQGPLPLHF. The DNA of the CDR3 is TGCGCCAGCAGTAATGCCCGTGGACAGGGTCCATTACCCCTCCACTTT.

DNA for the CDR3: TGTGCCAGCTCACCTGGGACAGAGCGCTTTGGGGCCAACGTCCTGACTTTC. It encodes CASSPGTERFGANVLTF. This chain connects TRBV18 to TRBJ2-6; 7 positions match TRBD1. Germline-derived CDR1 and CDR2 are KGHSH and LQKENI. V trimming: 3 bases; J trimming: 3 bases; junction bases outside the gene matches: 8. The CDR3 has 17 residues.

The CDR3 loop is CASLKGANTGELFF. CDR3 nucleotides: TGTGCCAGCCTTAAAGGGGCGAACACCGGGGAGCTGTTTTTT. The V gene is TRBV2, the J gene TRBJ2-2; a weak D match, TRBD1 (5 bases). CDR1 is SNHLY, CDR2 FYNNEI, per germline. V shed 8 bases and J shed 0 bases, with 10 bases lying between them. The CDR3 is 14 residues long. The full variable domain, in which reference TRBV2 and TRBJ2-2 provide the parts outside the CDR3, is EPEVTQTPSHQVTQMGQEVILRCVPISNHLYFYWYRQILGQKVEFLVSFYNNEISEKSEIFDDQFSVERPDGSNFTLKIRSTKLEDSAMYFCASLKGANTGELFFGEGSRLTVL.

The chain uses TRBV5-1 and TRBJ2-3; D remains unclear. V lost 3 bases, J lost 1 base, and 9 bases lay in between. Germline V CDR1 and CDR2: SGHRS, YFSETQ. There are 14 residues in the CDR3. This chain's CDR3 is CASSYRAGTDTQYF. The CDR3, as DNA: TGCGCCAGCAGCTATAGGGCTGGCACAGATACGCAGTATTTT. The full variable domain, its missing parts supplied by reference TRBV5-1 and TRBJ2-3, is KAGVTQTPRYLIKTRGQQVTLSCSPISGHRSVSWYQQTPGQGLQFLFEYFSETQRNKGNFPGRFSGRQFSNSRSEMNVSTLELGDSALYLCASSYRAGTDTQYFGPGTRLTVL.